This TCR beta chain was obtained from a study of blood T cell repertoires in COVID-19. For the study at large: The United States, Italy and Spain provided the acute and convalescent COVID-19 samples. The cDNA or gDNA used as material had been derived from T cells, B-cell-depleted T cells, or PBMCs.

Profiling relied on immunoSEQ multiplex PCR, and the TCRdb table lists in-frame clones only, not all of them. The sample contains 150,000 to 200,000 clones, more than 75% of which appear only once. CDR3 size: 15 residues. The V gene's germline CDR1 is SGHRS and CDR2 YFSETQ. Trimming took off 0 bases at V and 2 bases at J, with 8 bases between the two ends. Patients at the Seattle site were enrolled during active infection and followed longitudinally. Sequencing input: peripheral blood. The chain links TRBV5-1 to TRBJ2-2; tentatively, D is TRBD1 (6 bases). This clonotype was sampled from a person aged 70 to 85 with COVID-19, enrolled during active disease. The CDR3 DNA reads TGCGCCAGCAGCTTGGCCGGGACAAACACCGGGGAGCTGTTTTTT. Its translation is CASSLAGTNTGELFF.